Only a few counts were recorded for the clone carrying this T cell receptor (beta chain). The antigen remains unidentified. Indicated time point: sample taken at primary tumor resection. Sequencing was performed on whole RNA extracted from tumor and nontumor lung tissue, or from frozen PBMC, and the material was left unsorted. The donor group consisted of approximately 77 patients who had untreated, early-stage non-small cell lung cancer. The data originate from a study of spatial heterogeneity in lung cancer. Study overall: The count of detected beta-chain sequences consistently exceeded that of alpha-chain sequences. Study results and caveats: There were more appearances of ubiquitous expanded tumor TCRs in blood at resection than at follow-up.

From the 5' RACE reads, TCRdb called clonotypes with MiXCR, one entry per CDR3 protein. The sample includes roughly 5,200 distinct CDR3 sequences, approximately 24% of them seen just once. Trimming took 1 base from V and 5 from J; bases not matched to a gene: 8. The CDR3 sequence is 16 residues long. Germline V gene data show CDR1 as DFQATT and CDR2 as SNEGSKA (reference sequence). This specimen was PBMCs, taken at surgery. This rearrangement joins TRBV20-1 to TRBJ2-2; 9 bases map to TRBD1. This clonotype was obtained from a male donor with early-stage non-small cell lung cancer. The DNA for the CDR3 is TGCAGTGCTAGAGTACGACAGGGGGTAGGAACCGGGGAGCTGTTTTTT. Translating gives CSARVRQGVGTGELFF.